This record covers a single T cell receptor (beta chain). What it binds is not known. It was with 60 Vbeta and 13 Jbeta primers that the PCR ran. Produced via immunoSEQ multiplex PCR; TCRdb's table is partial and in-frame only. The table lists around 150,000 clones, around 86% of them singletons. V was pared by 0 bases and J by 3 bases, with 14 bases between. Germline-derived CDR1 and CDR2 are SGHRS and YFSETQ. CDR3 length equals 16 residues. This sample was taken from a study of cytomegalovirus exposure and HLA in healthy donors. Study outcomes and limitations: Further analysis, carried out later, found HLA-associated TCR beta chains more clonally expanded than equally common other chains.

What was sequenced was PBMCs. The receptor was isolated from a human donor in good health. The rearrangement links TRBV5-1 to TRBJ2-3, with a weak D call TRBD2 (7 bases). The CDR3 protein is CASSLAWGGATDTQYF. The CDR3 DNA reads as TGCGCCAGCAGCTTGGCCTGGGGGGGGGCAACAGATACGCAGTATTTT.